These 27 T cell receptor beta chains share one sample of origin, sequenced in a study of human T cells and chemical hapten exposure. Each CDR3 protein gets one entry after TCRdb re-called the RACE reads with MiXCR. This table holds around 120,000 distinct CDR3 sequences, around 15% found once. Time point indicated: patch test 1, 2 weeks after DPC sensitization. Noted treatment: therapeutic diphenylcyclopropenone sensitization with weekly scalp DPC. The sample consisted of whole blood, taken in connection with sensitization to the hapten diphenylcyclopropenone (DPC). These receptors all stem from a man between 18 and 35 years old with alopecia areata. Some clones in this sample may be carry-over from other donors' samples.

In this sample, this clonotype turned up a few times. CDR3 in DNA: TGTGCCAGCAGCCCCCAAGGTCACAGGGTTGCTGAGCAGTTCTTC. Translating it yields CASSPQGHRVAEQFF. The gene calls are TRBV11-2 and TRBJ2-1; tentatively, D is TRBD1 (6 bases). The CDR3 totals 15 residues. Germline values: CDR1 SGHAT, CDR2 FQNNGV. V dropped 5 bases and J dropped 9 bases, with 20 bases sitting between them.

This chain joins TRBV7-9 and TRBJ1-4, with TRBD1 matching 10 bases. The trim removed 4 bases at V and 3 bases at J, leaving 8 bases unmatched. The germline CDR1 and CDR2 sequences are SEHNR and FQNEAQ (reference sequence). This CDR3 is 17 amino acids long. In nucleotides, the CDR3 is TGTGCCAGCAGCTGGGTCCCGGGACAGGGGTCTAATGAAAAACTGTTTTTT. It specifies CASSWVPGQGSNEKLFF.

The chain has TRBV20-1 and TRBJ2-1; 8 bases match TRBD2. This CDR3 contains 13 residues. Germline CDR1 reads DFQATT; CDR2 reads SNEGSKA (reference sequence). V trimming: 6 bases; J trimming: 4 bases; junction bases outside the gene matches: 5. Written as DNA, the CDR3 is TGCAGTGCGACAGCGGGGGAGTACAATGAGCAGTTCTTC. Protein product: CSATAGEYNEQFF.

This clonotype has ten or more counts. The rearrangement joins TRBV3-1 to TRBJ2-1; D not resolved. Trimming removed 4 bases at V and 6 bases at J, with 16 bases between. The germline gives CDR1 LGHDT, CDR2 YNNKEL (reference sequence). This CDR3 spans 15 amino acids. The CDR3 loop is CASSPPDGRGNEQFF. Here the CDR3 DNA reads TGTGCCAGCAGCCCTCCGGACGGACGAGGCAATGAGCAGTTCTTC.

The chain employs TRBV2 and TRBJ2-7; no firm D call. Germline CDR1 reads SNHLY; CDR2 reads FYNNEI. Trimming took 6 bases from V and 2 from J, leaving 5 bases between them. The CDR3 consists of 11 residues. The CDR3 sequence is CASRTTYEQYF. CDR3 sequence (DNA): TGTGCCAGCAGAACTACCTACGAGCAGTACTTC. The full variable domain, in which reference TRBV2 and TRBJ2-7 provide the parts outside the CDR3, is EPEVTQTPSHQVTQMGQEVILRCVPISNHLYFYWYRQILGQKVEFLVSFYNNEISEKSEIFDDQFSVERPDGSNFTLKIRSTKLEDSAMYFCASRTTYEQYFGPGTRLTVT.

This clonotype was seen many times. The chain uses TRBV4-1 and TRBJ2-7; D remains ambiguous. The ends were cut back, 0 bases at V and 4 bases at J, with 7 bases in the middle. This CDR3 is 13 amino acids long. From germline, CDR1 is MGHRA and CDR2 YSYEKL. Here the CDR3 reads CASSQEVKYEQYF. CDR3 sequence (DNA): TGCGCCAGCAGCCAAGAGGTTAAGTACGAGCAGTACTTC.

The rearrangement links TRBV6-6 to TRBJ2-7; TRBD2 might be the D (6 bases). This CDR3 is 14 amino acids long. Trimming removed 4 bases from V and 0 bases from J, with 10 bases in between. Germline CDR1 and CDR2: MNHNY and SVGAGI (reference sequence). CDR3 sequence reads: CASSSGASSYEQYF. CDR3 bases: TGTGCCAGCAGTTCGGGAGCAAGCTCCTACGAGCAGTACTTC.

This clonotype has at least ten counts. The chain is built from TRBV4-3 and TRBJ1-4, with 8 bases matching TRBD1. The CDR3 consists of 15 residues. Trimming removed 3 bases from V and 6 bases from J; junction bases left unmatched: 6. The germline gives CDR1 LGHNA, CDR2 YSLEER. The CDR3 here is CASSQLDREDEKLFF. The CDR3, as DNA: TGCGCCAGCAGCCAGTTGGACAGGGAGGATGAAAAACTGTTTTTT.

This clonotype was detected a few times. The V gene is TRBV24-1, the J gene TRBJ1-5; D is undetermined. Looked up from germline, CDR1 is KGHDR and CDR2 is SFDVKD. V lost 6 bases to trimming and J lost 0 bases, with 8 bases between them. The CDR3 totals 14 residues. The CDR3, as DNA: TGTGCCACCAGTTTTGGATATAGCAATCAGCCCCAGCATTTT. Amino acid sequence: CATSFGYSNQPQHF.

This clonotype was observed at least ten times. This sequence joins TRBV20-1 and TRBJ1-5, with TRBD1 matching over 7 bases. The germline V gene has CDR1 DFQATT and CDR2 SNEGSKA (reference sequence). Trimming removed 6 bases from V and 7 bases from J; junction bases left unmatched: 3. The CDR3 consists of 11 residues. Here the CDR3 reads CSAAGQQPQHF. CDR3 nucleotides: TGCAGTGCCGCGGGACAGCAGCCCCAGCATTTT.

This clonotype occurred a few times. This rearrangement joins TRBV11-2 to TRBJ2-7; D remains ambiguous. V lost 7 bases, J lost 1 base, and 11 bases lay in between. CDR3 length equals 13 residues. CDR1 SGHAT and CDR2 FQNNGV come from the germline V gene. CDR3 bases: TGTGCCAGCAACCCAGCAAGGTCCTACGAGCAGTACGTC. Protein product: CASNPARSYEQYV.

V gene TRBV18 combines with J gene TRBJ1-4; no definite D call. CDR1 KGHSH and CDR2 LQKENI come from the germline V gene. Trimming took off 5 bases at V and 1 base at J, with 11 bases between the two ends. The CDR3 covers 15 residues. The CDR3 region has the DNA TGTGCCAGCTCATCCGGCTACAGAACTAATGAAAAACTGTTTTTT. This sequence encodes CASSSGYRTNEKLFF.

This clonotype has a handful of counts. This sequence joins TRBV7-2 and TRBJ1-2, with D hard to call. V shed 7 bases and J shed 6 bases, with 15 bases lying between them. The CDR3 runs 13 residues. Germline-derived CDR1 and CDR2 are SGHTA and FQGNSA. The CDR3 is CASTERPGDGYTF. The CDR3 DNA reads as TGTGCCAGCACCGAAAGGCCGGGTGATGGCTACACCTTC.

CDR3 nucleotide sequence: TGTGCCAGCTCACCAGGGAGGGGCACAGATACGCAGTATTTT. Translated, it gives CASSPGRGTDTQYF. This rearrangement joins TRBV18 to TRBJ2-3; 7 bases are a match to TRBD2. Per germline, CDR1 KGHSH and CDR2 LQKENI. This CDR3 has 14 residues. V trimming: 2 bases; J trimming: 1 base; junction bases outside the gene matches: 0. The full variable domain, rest sourced from reference TRBV18 and TRBJ2-3, is NAGVMQNPRHLVRRRGQEARLRCSPMKGHSHVYWYRQLPEEGLKFMVYLQKENIIDESGMPKERFSAEFPKEGPSILRIQQVVRGDSAAYFCASSPGRGTDTQYFGPGTRLTVL.

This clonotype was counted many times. The CDR3 reads CASSLAFRRNNSPLHF. In DNA, the CDR3 is TGTGCCAGCAGCTTAGCTTTCCGACGGAATAATTCACCCCTCCACTTT. The J gene is TRBJ1-6, the V gene TRBV11-2; no firm D call. Trimming removed 1 base at V and 5 bases at J, with 12 bases between. This CDR3 contains 16 residues. Germline lookup yields CDR1 SGHAT and CDR2 FQNNGV.

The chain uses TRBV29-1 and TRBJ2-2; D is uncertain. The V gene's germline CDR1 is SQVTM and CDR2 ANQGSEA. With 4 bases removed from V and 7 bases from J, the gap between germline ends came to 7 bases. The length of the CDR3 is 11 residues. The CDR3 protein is CSVAPGGELFF. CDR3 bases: TGCAGCGTTGCCCCGGGCGGGGAGCTGTTTTTT.

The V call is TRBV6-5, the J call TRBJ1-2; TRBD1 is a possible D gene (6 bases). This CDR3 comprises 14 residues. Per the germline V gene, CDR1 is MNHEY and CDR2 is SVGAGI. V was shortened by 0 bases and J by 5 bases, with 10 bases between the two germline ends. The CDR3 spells CASSYSWTEYGYTF. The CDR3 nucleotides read TGTGCCAGCAGTTACTCGTGGACAGAGTATGGCTACACCTTC.

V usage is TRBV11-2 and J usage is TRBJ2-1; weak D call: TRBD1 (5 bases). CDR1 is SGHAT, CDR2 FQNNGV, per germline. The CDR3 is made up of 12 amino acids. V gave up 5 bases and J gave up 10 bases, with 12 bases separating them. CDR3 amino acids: CASSGQGWEQFF. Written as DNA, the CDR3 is TGTGCCAGCAGCGGGCAGGGTTGGGAGCAGTTCTTC. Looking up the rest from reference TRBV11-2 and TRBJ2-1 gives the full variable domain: EAGVAQSPRYKIIEKRQSVAFWCNPISGHATLYWYQQILGQGPKLLIQFQNNGVVDDSQLPKDRFSAERLKGVDSTLKIQPAKLEDSAVYLCASSGQGWEQFFGPGTRLTVL.

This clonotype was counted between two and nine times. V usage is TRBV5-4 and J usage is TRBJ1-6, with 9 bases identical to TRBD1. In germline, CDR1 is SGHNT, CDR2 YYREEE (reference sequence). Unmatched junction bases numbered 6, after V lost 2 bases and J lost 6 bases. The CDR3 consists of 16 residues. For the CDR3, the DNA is TGTGCCAGCAGCTTAACCTGGGACAGGGTTAATTCACCCCTCCACTTT. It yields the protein CASSLTWDRVNSPLHF.

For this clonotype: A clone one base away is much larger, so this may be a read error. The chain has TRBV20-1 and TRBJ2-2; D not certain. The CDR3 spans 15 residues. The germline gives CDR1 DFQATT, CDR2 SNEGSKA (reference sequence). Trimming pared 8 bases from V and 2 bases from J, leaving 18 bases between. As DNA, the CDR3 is TGCAGTACTTACCGTACGACGGGCAACACCGGGGAGCTGTTTTTT. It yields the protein CSTYRTTGNTGELFF.

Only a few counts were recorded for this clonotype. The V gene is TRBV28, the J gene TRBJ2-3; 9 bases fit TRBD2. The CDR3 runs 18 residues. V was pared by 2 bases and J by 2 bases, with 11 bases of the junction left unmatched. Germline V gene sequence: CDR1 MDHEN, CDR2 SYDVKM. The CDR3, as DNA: TGTGCCAGCAGTTTAGAGGGGACTAGCCTAACCCTCACAGATACGCAGTATTTT. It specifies CASSLEGTSLTLTDTQYF.

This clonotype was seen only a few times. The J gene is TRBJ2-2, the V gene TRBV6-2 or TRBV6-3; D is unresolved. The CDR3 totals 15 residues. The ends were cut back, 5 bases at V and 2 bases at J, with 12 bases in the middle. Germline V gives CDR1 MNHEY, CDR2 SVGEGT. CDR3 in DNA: TGTGCCAGCAGTGGAAGGTACCTAAACACCGGGGAGCTGTTTTTT. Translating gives CASSGRYLNTGELFF.

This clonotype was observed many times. CDR3: CASSIYRAEAGSPLHF. Here the CDR3 DNA reads TGTGCCAGCAGTATCTACAGGGCGGAGGCTGGTTCACCCCTCCACTTT. The rearrangement joins TRBV6-2 or TRBV6-3 to TRBJ1-6; perhaps TRBD1 as D (6 bases). The V gene lost 5 bases and the J gene lost 9 bases, with 20 bases spanning the gap. Per germline, CDR1 MNHEY and CDR2 SVGEGT. The CDR3 runs 16 residues.

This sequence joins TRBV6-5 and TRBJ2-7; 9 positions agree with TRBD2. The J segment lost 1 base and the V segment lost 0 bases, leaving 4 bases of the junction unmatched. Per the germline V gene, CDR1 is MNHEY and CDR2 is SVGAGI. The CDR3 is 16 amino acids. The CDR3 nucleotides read TGTGCCAGCAGTTACTCGGTAGCGGGGGAGTCCTACGAGCAGTACTTC. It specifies CASSYSVAGESYEQYF.

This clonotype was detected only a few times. The CDR3 reads CASSFTLASVQETQYF. DNA of the CDR3: TGTGCCAGCAGCTTTACGCTTGCCTCCGTACAAGAGACCCAGTACTTC. V gene TRBV11-2 combines with J gene TRBJ2-5, with unresolved D. This CDR3 is built from 16 residues. V was cut by 3 bases and J by 2 bases, with 16 bases left in between. CDR1 is SGHAT, CDR2 FQNNGV, per germline.

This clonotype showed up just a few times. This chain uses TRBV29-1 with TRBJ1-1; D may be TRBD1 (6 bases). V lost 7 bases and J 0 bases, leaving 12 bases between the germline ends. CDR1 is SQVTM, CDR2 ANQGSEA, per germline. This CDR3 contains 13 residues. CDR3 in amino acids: CSGRDNMNTEAFF. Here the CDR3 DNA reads TGCAGCGGCCGGGACAACATGAACACTGAAGCTTTCTTT.

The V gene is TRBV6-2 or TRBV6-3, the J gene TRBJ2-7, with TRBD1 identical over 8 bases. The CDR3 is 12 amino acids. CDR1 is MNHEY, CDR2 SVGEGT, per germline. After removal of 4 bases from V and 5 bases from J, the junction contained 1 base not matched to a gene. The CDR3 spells CASSWDRNEQYF. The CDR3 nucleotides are TGTGCCAGCAGTTGGGACAGGAACGAGCAGTACTTC.